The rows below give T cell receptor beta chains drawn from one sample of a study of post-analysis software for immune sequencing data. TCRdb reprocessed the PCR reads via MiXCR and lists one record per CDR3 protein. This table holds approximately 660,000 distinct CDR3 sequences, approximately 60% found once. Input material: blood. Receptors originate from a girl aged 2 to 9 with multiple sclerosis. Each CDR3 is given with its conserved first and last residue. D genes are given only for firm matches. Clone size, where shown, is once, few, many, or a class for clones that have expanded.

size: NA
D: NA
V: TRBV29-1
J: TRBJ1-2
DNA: TGCAGCGTCGCTAATCGGGGGAGTACCTATGGCTACACCTTC
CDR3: CSVANRGSTYGYTF

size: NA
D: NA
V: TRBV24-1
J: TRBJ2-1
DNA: TGTGCCACCAGTGACCTGACTAGTACGAATGAGCAGTTCTTC
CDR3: CATSDLTSTNEQFF

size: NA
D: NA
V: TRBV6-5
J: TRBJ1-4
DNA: TGTGCCAGCGGAGGGACGAGCAATGAAAAACTGTTTTTT
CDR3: CASGGTSNEKLFF

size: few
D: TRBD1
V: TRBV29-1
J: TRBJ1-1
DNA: TGCAGCGCGCGGGGACAGCAGAACACTGAAGCTTTCTTT
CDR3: CSARGQQNTEAFF

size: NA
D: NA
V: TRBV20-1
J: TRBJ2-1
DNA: TGCAGTGCCGGCAGGGGTACGCTCTACAATGAGCAGTTCTTC
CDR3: CSAGRGTLYNEQFF

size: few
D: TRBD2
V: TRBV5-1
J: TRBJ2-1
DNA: TGCGCCAGTACTAGCGGGGGGTTGGGTGAGCAGTTCTTC
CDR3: CASTSGGLGEQFF

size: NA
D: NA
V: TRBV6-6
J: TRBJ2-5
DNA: TGTGCCAGCAGTACGGGACCGAACCAAGAGACCCAGTACTTC
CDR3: CASSTGPNQETQYF

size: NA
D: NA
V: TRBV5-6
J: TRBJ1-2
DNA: TGTGCCAGCAGCTTGGAGGAGAGATCAGCCTATGGCTACACCTTC
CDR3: CASSLEERSAYGYTF

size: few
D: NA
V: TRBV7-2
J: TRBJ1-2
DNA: TGTGCCAGCAGCTTACCATACGGGGACTATGGCTACACCTTC
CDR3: CASSLPYGDYGYTF

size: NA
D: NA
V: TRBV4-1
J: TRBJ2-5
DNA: TGCGCCAGCAGCCAAGATCCAAACATCCAAGAGACCCAGTACTTC
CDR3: CASSQDPNIQETQYF

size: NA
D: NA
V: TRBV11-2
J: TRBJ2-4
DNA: TGTGCCAGCAGCTTCGGACGGAACTCCATAGCCAAAAACATTCAGTACTTC
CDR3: CASSFGRNSIAKNIQYF

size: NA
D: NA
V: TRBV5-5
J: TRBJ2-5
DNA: TGTGCCAGCAGCTTGGCCTCCCCCGAGACCCAGTACTTC
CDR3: CASSLASPETQYF

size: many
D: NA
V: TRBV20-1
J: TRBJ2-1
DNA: TGCAGTGCTAGCCCCTCTCCCGGCTCCTACAATGAGCAGTTCTTC
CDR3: CSASPSPGSYNEQFF

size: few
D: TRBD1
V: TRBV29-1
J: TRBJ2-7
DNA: TGCAGCGTTGAAGGGGAGACAGGGGATTCCTACGAGCAGTACTTC
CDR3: CSVEGETGDSYEQYF

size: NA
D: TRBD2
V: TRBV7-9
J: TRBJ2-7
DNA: TGTGCCAGCAGCATCTCCCCGGGGACTAGCGCAACCTACGAGCAGTACTTC
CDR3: CASSISPGTSATYEQYF

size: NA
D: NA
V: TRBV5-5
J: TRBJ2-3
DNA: TGTGCCAGCAGCCCGGAATTAGCGCTGGCGTTAACAGATACGCAGTATTTT
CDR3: CASSPELALALTDTQYF

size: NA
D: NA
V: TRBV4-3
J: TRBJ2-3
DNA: TGCGCCAGCAGCCAAGGACTGCTCACAGATACGCAGTATTTT
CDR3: CASSQGLLTDTQYF